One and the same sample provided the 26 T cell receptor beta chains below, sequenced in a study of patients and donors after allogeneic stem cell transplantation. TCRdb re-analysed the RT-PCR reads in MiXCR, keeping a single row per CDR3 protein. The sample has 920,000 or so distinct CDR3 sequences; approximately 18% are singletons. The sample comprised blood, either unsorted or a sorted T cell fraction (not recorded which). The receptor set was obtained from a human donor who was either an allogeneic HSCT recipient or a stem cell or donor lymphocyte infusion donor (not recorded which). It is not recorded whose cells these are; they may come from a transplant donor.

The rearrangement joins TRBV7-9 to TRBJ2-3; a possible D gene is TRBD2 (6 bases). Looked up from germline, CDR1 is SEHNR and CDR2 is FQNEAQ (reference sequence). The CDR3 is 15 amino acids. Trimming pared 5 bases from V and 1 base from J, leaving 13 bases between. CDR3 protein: CASSGGGGGTDTQYF. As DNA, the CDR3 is TGTGCCAGCAGCGGAGGCGGCGGGGGCACAGATACGCAGTATTTT.

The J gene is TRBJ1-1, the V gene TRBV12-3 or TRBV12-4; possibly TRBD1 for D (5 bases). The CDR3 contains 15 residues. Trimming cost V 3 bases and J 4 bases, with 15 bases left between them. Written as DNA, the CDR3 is TGTGCCAGCAGTTTGCTTGCGGGGCTGGGCACTGAAGCTTTCTTT. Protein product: CASSLLAGLGTEAFF.

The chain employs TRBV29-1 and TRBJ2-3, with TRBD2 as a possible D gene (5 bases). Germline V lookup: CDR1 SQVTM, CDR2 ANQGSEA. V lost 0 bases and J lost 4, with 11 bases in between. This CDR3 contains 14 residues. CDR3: CSVEDLWEPDTQYF. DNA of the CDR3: TGCAGCGTTGAAGATCTCTGGGAGCCAGATACGCAGTATTTT.

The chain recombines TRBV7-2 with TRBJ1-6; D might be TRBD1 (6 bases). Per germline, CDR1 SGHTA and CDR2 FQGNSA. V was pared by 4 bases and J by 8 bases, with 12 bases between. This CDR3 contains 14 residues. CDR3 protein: CASSSGQFDSPLHF. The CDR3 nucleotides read TGTGCCAGCAGCTCTGGACAGTTTGATTCACCCCTCCACTTT.

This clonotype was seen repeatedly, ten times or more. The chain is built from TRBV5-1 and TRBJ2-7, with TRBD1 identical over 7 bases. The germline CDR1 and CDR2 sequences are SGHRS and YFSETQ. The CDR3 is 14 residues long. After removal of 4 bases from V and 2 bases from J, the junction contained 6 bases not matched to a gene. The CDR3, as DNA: TGCGCCAGCAGCGCCCGGGACAGTACCTACGAGCAGTACTTC. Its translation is CASSARDSTYEQYF.

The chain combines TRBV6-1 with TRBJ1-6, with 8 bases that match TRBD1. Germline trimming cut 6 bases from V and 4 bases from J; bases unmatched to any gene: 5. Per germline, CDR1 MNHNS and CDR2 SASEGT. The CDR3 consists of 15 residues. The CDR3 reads CASSRDRGYNSPLHF. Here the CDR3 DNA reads TGTGCCAGCAGCAGAGACAGGGGTTATAATTCACCCCTCCACTTT.

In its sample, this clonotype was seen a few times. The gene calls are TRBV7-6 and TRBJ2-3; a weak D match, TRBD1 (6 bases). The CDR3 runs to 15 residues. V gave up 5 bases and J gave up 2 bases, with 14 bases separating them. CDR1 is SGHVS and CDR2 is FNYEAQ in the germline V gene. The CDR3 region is CASSATGWDTDTQYF. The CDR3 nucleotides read TGTGCCAGCAGCGCTACAGGGTGGGACACAGATACGCAGTATTTT.

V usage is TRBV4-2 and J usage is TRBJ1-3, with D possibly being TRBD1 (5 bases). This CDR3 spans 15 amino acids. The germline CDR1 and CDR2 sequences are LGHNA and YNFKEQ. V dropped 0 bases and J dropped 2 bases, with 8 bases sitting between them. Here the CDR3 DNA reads TGTGCCAGCAGCCAAGACAGGGACGCTGGAAACACCATATATTTT. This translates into CASSQDRDAGNTIYF.

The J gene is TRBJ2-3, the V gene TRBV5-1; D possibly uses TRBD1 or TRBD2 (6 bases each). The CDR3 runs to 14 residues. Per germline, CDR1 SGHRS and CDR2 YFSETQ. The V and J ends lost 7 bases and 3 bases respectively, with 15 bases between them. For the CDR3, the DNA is TGCGCCAGCCATACAGGGAGGAGGACAGATACGCAGTATTTT. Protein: CASHTGRRTDTQYF.

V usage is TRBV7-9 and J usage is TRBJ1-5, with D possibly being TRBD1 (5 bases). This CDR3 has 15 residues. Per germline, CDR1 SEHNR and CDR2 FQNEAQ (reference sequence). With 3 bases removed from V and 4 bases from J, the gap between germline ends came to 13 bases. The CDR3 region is CASSFEGKGNQPQHF. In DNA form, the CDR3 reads TGTGCCAGCAGCTTCGAGGGGAAGGGGAATCAGCCCCAGCATTTT.

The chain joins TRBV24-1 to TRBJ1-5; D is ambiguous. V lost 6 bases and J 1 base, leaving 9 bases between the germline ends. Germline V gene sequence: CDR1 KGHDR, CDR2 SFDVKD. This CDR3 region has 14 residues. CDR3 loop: CATSRSGSNQPQHF. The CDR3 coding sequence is TGTGCCACCAGTCGATCGGGCAGCAATCAGCCCCAGCATTTT.

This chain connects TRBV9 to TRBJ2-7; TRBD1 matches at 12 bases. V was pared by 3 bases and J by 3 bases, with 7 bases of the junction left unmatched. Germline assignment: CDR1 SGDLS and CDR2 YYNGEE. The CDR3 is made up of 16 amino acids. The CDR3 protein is CASSDPRDRGRYEQYF. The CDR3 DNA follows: TGTGCCAGCAGCGACCCCCGGGACAGGGGGCGCTACGAGCAGTACTTC.

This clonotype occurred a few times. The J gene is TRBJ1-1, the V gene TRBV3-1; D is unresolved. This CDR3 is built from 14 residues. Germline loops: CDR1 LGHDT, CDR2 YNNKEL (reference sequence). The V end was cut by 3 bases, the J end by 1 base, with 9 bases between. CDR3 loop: CASSQRTENTEAFF. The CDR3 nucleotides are TGTGCCAGCAGCCAGCGGACGGAGAACACTGAAGCTTTCTTT.

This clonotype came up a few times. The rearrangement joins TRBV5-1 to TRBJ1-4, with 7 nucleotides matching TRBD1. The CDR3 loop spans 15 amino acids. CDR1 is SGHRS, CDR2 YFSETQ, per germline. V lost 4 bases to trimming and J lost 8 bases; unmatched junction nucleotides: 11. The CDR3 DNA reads TGCGCCAGCAGCCTACTTCAGGGGGTCGGAGAAAAACTGTTTTTT. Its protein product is CASSLLQGVGEKLFF.

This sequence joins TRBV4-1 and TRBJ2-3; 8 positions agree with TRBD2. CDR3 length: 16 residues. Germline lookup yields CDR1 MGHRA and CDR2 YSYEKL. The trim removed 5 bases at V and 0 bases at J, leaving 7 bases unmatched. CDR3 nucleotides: TGCGCCAGCAGCGACTTCGAGCGGGGGAGCACAGATACGCAGTATTTT. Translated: CASSDFERGSTDTQYF.

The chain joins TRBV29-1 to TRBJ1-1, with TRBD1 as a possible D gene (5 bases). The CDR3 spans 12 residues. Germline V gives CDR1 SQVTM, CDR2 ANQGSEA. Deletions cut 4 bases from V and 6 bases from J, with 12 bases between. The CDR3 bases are TGCAGCGTTGCAGCAGGGCGCTCTGAAGCTTTCTTT. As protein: CSVAAGRSEAFF.

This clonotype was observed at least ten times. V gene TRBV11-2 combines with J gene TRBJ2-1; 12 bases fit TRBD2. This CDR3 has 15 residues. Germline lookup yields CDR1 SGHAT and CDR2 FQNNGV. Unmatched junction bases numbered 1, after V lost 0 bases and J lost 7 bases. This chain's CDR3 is CASSLELAGGNEQFF. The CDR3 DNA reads TGTGCCAGCAGCTTAGAACTAGCGGGAGGTAATGAGCAGTTCTTC. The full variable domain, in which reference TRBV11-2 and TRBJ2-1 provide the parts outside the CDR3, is EAGVAQSPRYKIIEKRQSVAFWCNPISGHATLYWYQQILGQGPKLLIQFQNNGVVDDSQLPKDRFSAERLKGVDSTLKIQPAKLEDSAVYLCASSLELAGGNEQFFGPGTRLTVL.

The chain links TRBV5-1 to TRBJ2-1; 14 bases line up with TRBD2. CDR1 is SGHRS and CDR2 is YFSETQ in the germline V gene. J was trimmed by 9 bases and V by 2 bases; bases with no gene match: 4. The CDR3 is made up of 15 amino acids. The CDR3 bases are TGCGCCAGCAGCTTCCGACTAGCGGGGGGGCTTGAGCAGTTCTTC. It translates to CASSFRLAGGLEQFF. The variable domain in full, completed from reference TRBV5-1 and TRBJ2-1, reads KAGVTQTPRYLIKTRGQQVTLSCSPISGHRSVSWYQQTPGQGLQFLFEYFSETQRNKGNFPGRFSGRQFSNSRSEMNVSTLELGDSALYLCASSFRLAGGLEQFFGPGTRLTVL.

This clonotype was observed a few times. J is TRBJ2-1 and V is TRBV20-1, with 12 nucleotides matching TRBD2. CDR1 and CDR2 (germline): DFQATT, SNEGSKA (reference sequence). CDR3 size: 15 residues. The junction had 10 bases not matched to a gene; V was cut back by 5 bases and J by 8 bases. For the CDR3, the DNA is TGCAGTGCTTATACGACTAGCGGGAGTCGAGATGAGCAGTTCTTC. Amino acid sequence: CSAYTTSGSRDEQFF.

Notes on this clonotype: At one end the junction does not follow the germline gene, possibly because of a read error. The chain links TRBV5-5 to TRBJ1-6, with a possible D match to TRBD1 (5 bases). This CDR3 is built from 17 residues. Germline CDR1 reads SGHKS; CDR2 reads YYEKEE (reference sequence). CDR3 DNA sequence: TGCGCCAGCAGGGAGGCGGCCCAGAGCTCCTATAATTCACCCCTCCACTTT. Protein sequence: CASREAAQSSYNSPLHF. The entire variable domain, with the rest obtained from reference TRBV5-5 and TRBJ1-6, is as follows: DAGVTQSPTHLIKTRGQQVTLRCSPISGHKSVSWYQQVLGQGPQFIFQYYEKEERGRGNFPDRFSARQFPNYSSELNVNALLLGDSALYLCASREAAQSSYNSPLHFGNGTRLTVT.

CDR3 region: CASSFRGGLSEQYF. DNA for the CDR3: TGTGCCAGCAGCTTTCGGGGGGGCCTTTCCGAGCAGTACTTC. The gene calls are TRBV5-4 and TRBJ2-7, with 8 bases lining up with TRBD2. Losses at the gene ends were 2 bases for V and 6 bases for J; bases not matched to a gene: 7. This CDR3 has 14 residues. Germline V gene data show CDR1 as SGHNT and CDR2 as YYREEE (reference sequence).

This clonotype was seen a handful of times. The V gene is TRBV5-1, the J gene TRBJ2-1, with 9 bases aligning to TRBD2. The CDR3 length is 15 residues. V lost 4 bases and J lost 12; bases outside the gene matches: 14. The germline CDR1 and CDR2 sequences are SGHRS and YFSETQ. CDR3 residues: CASSGFASGVETQFF. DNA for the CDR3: TGCGCCAGCAGCGGCTTTGCTAGCGGGGTGGAAACGCAGTTCTTC.

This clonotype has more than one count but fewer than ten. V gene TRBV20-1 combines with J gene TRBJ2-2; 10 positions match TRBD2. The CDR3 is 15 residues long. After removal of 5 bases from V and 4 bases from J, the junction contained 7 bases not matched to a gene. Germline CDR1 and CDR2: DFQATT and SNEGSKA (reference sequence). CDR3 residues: CSALHSGRPTGELFF. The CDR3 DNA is TGCAGTGCTCTTCATAGCGGGAGGCCCACCGGGGAGCTGTTTTTT.

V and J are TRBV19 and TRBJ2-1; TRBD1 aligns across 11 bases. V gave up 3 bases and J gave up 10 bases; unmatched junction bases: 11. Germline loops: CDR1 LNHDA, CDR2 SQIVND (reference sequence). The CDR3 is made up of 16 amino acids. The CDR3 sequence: CASSISGTGGLGEQFF. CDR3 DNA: TGTGCCAGTAGTATCAGTGGGACAGGGGGATTGGGCGAGCAGTTCTTC.

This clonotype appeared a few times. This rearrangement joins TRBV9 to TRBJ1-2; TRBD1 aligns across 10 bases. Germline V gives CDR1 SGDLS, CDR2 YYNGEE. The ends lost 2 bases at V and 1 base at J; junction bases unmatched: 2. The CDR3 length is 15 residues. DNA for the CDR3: TGTGCCAGCAGCGTTGACAGGGGGCTTAACTATGGCTACACCTTC. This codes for CASSVDRGLNYGYTF.

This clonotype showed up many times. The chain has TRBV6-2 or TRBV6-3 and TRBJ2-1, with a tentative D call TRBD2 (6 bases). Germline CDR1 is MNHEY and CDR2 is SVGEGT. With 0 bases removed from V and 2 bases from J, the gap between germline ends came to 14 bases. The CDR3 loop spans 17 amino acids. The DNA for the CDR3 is TGTGCCAGCAGTTACTCGAAATCGGGACTTACCTACAATGAGCAGTTCTTC. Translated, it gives CASSYSKSGLTYNEQFF.